The T cell receptor beta chain under discussion was sequenced for a study of CD8 T cells in ankylosing spondylitis. Germline V CDR1 and CDR2: SGHAT, FQNNGV. The CDR3 totals 15 residues. Trimming removed 5 bases at V and 7 bases at J, with 17 bases between. With molecular barcodes, quantitative 5'-RACE was used to make the TCR beta libraries. TCRdb used MiXCR to reprocess the 5' RACE reads, holding one entry per CDR3 protein. The sample holds just over 350,000 distinct CDR3 sequences, roughly 20% seen once. Turning to this clonotype: Its matching antigen is unknown.

Points from the study as a whole: As reported, disease-linked clones showed significant enrichment in matched ankylosing spondylitis synovial fluid. Prior literature has documented some motif variants in synovial fluid and blood from reactive arthritis. Disease-linked clones proved CD8+ and comparatively uncommon in peripheral blood.

The J gene is TRBJ2-2, the V gene TRBV11-2, with D perhaps given as TRBD1 or TRBD2 (7 bases each). Sample: blood, either unsorted or a sorted T cell fraction (not recorded which). This sequence originates from a male donor with ankylosing spondylitis or in good health (not recorded which). CDR3 sequence: CASSPSGGGSGELFF. The CDR3, as DNA: TGTGCCAGCAGCCCTTCAGGGGGGGGAAGCGGGGAGCTGTTTTTT.